This note documents a single TCR beta chain sequence. Its specificity is not known. Germline V lookup: CDR1 SEHNR, CDR2 FQNEAQ (reference sequence). This CDR3 comprises 15 residues. V dropped 2 bases and J dropped 0 bases, with 7 bases sitting between them. This record belongs to a study of graft-versus-host responses after intestinal transplantation. At the level of the study: Multivisceral, liver-intestinal, or isolated intestinal grafts went to recipients. Induction using anti-thymocyte globulin, followed by tacrolimus and steroids for 2 to 4 years, was given to all recipients.

Findings and caveats of the study: Peak levels of circulating GvH clones tracked with early post-transplant HvG declines. Those patients showing graft-donor T cell macrochimerism displayed high graft-versus-host to host-versus-graft clonal ratios in allografts.

Profiling relied on immunoSEQ multiplex PCR, and the TCRdb table lists in-frame clones only, not all of them. The sample contains under 150,000 clones, around 90% of which appear only once. The chain employs TRBV7-9 and TRBJ2-2; no firm D call. Source: unstimulated CD4+ T cells sorted from spleen or lymph node cells, taken before intestinal transplant. This receptor was taken from a human donor who received an intestinal transplant. The chain's CDR3 is CASSLSRSNTGELFF. The CDR3 bases are TGTGCCAGCAGCTTATCGCGGTCGAACACCGGGGAGCTGTTTTTT. Using reference TRBV7-9 and TRBJ2-2 for the parts outside the CDR3, the full variable domain is DTGVSQNPRHKITKRGQNVTFRCDPISEHNRLYWYRQTLGQGPEFLTYFQNEAQLEKSRLLSDRFSAERPKGSFSTLEIQRTEQGDSAMYLCASSLSRSNTGELFFGEGSRLTVL.